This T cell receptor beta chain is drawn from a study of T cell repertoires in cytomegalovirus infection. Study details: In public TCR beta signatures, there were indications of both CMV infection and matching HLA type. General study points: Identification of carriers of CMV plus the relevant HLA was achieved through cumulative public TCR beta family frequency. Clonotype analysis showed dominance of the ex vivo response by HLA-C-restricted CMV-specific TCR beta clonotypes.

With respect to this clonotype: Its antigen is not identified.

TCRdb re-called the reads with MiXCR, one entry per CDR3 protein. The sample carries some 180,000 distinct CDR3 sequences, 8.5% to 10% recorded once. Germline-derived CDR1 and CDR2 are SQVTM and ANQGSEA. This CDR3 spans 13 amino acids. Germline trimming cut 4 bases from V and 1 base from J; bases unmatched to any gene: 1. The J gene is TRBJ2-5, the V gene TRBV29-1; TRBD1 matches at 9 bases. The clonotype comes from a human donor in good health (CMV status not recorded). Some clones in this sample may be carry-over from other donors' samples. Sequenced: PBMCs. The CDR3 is CSVVQGAQETQYF. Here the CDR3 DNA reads TGCAGCGTTGTACAGGGGGCCCAAGAGACCCAGTACTTC.